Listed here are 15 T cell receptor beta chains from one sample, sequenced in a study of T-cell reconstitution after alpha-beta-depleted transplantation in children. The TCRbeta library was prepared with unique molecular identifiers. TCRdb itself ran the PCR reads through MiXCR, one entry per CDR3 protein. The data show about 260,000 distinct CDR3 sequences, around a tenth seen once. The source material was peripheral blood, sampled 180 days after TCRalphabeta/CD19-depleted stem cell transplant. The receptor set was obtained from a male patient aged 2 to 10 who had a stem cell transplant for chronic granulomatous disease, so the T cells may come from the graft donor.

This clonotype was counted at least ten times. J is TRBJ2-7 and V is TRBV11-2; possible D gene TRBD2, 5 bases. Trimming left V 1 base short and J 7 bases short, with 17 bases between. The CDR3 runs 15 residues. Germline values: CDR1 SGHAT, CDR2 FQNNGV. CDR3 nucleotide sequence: TGTGCCAGCAGCTTAGGAATCGTCGGGGAAAGGGAGCAGTACTTC. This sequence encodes CASSLGIVGEREQYF. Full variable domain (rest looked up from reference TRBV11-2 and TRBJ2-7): EAGVAQSPRYKIIEKRQSVAFWCNPISGHATLYWYQQILGQGPKLLIQFQNNGVVDDSQLPKDRFSAERLKGVDSTLKIQPAKLEDSAVYLCASSLGIVGEREQYFGPGTRLTVT.

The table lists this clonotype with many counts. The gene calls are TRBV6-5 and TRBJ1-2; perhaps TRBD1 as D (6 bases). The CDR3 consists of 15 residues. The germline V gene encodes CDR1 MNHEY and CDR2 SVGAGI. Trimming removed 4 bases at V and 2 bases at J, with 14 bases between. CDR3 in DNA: TGTGCCAGCAGTTTTCAATTGGGGGCGAACTATGGCTACACCTTC. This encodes CASSFQLGANYGYTF.

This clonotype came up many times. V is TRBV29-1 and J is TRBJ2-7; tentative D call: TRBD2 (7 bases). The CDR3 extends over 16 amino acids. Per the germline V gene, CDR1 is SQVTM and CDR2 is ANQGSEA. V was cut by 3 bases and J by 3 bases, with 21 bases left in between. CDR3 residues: CSVEGGGRGDSYEQYF. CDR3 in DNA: TGCAGCGTTGAGGGGGGGGGCCGGGGCGACAGCTACGAGCAGTACTTC.

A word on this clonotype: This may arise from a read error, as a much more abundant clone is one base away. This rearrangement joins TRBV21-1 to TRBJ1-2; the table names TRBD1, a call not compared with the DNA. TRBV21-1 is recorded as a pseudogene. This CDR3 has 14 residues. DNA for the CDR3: TGTGCCAGCAGCTCAGGGTGGGGGCTAGGTGGCTCCACCTTC. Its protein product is CASSSGWGLGGSTF.

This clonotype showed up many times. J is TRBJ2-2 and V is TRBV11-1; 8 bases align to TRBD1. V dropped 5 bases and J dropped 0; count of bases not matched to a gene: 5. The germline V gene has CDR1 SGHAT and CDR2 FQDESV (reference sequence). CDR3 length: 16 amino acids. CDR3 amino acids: CASSPGDRPNTGELFF. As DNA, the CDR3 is TGTGCCAGCAGCCCGGGGGACAGGCCGAACACCGGGGAGCTGTTTTTT. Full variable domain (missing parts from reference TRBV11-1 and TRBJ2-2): EAEVAQSPRYKITEKSQAVAFWCDPISGHATLYWYRQILGQGPELLVQFQDESVVDDSQLPKDRFSAERLKGVDSTLKIQPAELGDSAMYLCASSPGDRPNTGELFFGEGSRLTVL.

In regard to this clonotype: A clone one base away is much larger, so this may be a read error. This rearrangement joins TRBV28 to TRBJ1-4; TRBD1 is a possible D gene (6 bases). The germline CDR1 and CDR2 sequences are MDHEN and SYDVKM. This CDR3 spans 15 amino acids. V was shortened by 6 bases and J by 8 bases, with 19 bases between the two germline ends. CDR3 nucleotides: TGTGCCAGCAGCCCCGGAGACAGGATTGACGAAAAACTGTTTTTT. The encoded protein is CASSPGDRIDEKLFF.

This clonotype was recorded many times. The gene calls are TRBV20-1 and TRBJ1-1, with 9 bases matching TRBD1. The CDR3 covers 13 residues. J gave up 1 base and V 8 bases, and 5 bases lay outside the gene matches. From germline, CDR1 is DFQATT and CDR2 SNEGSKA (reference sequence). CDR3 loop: CSQTGQGNTEAFF. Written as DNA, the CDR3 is TGCAGTCAAACGGGACAGGGGAACACTGAAGCTTTCTTT.

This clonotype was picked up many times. The CDR3 region is CASSMDRGADTQYF. The CDR3 DNA is TGTGCCAGCAGCATGGACAGGGGGGCAGATACGCAGTATTTT. This sequence joins TRBV5-5 and TRBJ2-3; 10 bases agree with TRBD1. Germline trimming cut 4 bases from V and 4 bases from J; bases unmatched to any gene: 3. The CDR3 is 14 residues long. Germline CDR1 is SGHKS and CDR2 is YYEKEE (reference sequence).

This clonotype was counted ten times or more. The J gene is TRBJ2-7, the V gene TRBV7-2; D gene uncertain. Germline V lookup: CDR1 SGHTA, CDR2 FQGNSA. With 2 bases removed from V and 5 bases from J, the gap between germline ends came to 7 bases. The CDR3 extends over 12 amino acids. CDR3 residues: CASSLTAHEQYF. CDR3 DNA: TGTGCCAGCAGCTTAACGGCACACGAGCAGTACTTC.

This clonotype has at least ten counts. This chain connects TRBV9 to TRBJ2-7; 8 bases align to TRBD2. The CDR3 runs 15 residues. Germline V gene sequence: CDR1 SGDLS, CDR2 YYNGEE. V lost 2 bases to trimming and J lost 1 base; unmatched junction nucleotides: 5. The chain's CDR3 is CASSVYGGASYEQYF. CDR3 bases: TGTGCCAGCAGCGTCTACGGGGGGGCTTCCTACGAGCAGTACTTC.

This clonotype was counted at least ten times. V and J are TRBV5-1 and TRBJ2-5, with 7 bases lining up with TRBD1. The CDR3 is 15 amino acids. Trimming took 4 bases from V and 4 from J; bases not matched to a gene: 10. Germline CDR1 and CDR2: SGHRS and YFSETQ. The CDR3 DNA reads TGCGCCAGCAGCCAAGGACAGGCCCTGGGAGAGACCCAGTACTTC. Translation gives CASSQGQALGETQYF.

The CDR3 reads CSARAPGAKNIQYF. Here the CDR3 DNA reads TGCAGTGCTAGAGCCCCTGGGGCCAAAAACATTCAGTACTTC. The V gene is TRBV20-1, the J gene TRBJ2-4; D is undetermined. Trimming removed 1 base at V and 1 base at J, with 8 bases between. The CDR3 has 14 residues. Germline V CDR1 and CDR2: DFQATT, SNEGSKA (reference sequence).

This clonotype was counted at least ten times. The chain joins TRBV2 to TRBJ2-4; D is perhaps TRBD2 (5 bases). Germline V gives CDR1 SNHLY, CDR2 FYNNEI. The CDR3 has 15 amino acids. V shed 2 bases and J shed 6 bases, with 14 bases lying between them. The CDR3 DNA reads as TGTGCCAGCAGTGAAAGGGCAGCCCGGGGAAACATTCAGTACTTC. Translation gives CASSERAARGNIQYF.

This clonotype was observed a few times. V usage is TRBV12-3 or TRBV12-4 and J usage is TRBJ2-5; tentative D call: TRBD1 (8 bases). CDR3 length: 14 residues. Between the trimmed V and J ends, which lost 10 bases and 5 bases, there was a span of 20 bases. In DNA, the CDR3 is TGTGCCACCGCGGGGGCAGGGGGCTGGGAGACCCAGTACTTC. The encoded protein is CATAGAGGWETQYF.

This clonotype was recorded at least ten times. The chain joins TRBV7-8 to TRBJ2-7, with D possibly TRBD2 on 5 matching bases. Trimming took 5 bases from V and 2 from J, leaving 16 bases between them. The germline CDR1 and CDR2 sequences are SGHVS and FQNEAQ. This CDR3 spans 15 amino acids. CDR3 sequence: CASSPPGKSTYEQYF. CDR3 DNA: TGTGCCAGCAGCCCACCCGGGAAGAGCACCTACGAGCAGTACTTC.